Listed below are T cell receptor beta chains from one sample, sequenced in a study of cytomegalovirus exposure and HLA in healthy donors. Sequenced by immunoSEQ multiplex PCR; TCRdb stores in-frame clones only, minus some. The top ten clones hold about 2% of a sample with about 110,000 clones, 88% of them seen once. The sample taken for sequencing was PBMCs. Receptor source: a woman younger than 30 in good health and CMV-seronegative. The CDR3 runs from the conserved cysteine through the conserved F or W. A D gene is named only where the DNA matches it firmly. Rows give clone size only sometimes, using once, few, many, or a class for an expanded clone.

D: NA; J: TRBJ1-1; V: TRBV29-1; size: NA; DNA: TGCAGCGTCACGAAGGGGGTGTCGACTGAAGCTTTCTTT; CDR3: CSVTKGVSTEAFF
D: NA; J: TRBJ1-1; V: TRBV5-4; size: NA; DNA: TGTGCCAGCAGCTCAATAGGGGATGCTGAAGCTTTCTTT; CDR3: CASSSIGDAEAFF
D: TRBD1; J: TRBJ2-3; V: TRBV30; size: NA; DNA: TGTGCCTGGAGTGCGGGACAGGACGGAGATACGCAGTATTTT; CDR3: CAWSAGQDGDTQYF
D: NA; J: TRBJ1-2; V: TRBV25-1; size: NA; DNA: TGTGCCAGCAGTGTAGGGGACTATGGCTACACCTTC; CDR3: CASSVGDYGYTF
D: NA; J: TRBJ1-4; V: TRBV6-1; size: NA; DNA: TGTGCCAGCAGTGAAGGGCGGGGGAGTGAAAAACTGTTTTTT; CDR3: CASSEGRGSEKLFF
D: TRBD2; J: TRBJ2-1; V: TRBV7-2; size: NA; DNA: TGTGCCAGCAGCTTAGGGGTGGAAGCGGGAGTTCGTAATGAGCAGTTCTTC; CDR3: CASSLGVEAGVRNEQFF
D: NA; J: TRBJ1-1; V: TRBV28; size: once; DNA: TGTGCCAGCAGTTTAGGCTGGGTTCCGAGGACTGAAGCTTTCTTT; CDR3: CASSLGWVPRTEAFF
D: NA; J: TRBJ2-5; V: TRBV11-2; size: NA; DNA: TGTGCCAGCAGCTTAGATTTAGGCAGGGCGCGAGAGACCCAGTACTTC; CDR3: CASSLDLGRARETQYF
D: NA; J: TRBJ1-5; V: TRBV28; size: NA; DNA: TGTGCCAGCCGTGAGGAGCCTCAGCCCCAGCATTTT; CDR3: CASREEPQPQHF
D: NA; J: TRBJ2-1; V: TRBV7-2; size: once; DNA: TGTGCCAGCAGCTTAGGAATAGGAGCGGGCACGGATGAGCAGTTCTTC; CDR3: CASSLGIGAGTDEQFF
D: NA; J: TRBJ2-5; V: TRBV7-7; size: NA; DNA: TGTGCCAGCAGCGTGGCTTTACAAGAGACCCAGTACTTC; CDR3: CASSVALQETQYF
D: NA; J: TRBJ1-5; V: TRBV21-1; size: NA; DNA: TGTGCCAGCAGCAAGGAGGACAGGGCCAATCAGCCCCAGCATTTT; CDR3: CASSKEDRANQPQHF
D: NA; J: TRBJ2-7; V: TRBV28; size: once; DNA: TGTGCCAGCAGTTTATTGACGGGAGATTCTTTCGCCTACGAGCAGTACTTC; CDR3: CASSLLTGDSFAYEQYF
D: NA; J: TRBJ1-5; V: TRBV28; size: NA; DNA: TGTGCCAGCAGTTTGACAAACCCCCCGCCCCAGCATTTT; CDR3: CASSLTNPPPQHF
D: TRBD1; J: TRBJ1-2; V: TRBV19; size: NA; DNA: TGTGCCAGTATGGGACAGGTGGACTATGGCTACACCTTC; CDR3: CASMGQVDYGYTF
D: TRBD1; J: TRBJ2-2; V: TRBV2; size: NA; DNA: TGTGCCAGCAGCTTGACAGGGCTGAACACCGGGGAGCTGTTTTTT; CDR3: CASSLTGLNTGELFF
D: NA; J: TRBJ2-7; V: TRBV18; size: NA; DNA: TGTGCCAGCTCACCACCCGGCGGGGACGGAGCCTACGAGCAGTACTTC; CDR3: CASSPPGGDGAYEQYF